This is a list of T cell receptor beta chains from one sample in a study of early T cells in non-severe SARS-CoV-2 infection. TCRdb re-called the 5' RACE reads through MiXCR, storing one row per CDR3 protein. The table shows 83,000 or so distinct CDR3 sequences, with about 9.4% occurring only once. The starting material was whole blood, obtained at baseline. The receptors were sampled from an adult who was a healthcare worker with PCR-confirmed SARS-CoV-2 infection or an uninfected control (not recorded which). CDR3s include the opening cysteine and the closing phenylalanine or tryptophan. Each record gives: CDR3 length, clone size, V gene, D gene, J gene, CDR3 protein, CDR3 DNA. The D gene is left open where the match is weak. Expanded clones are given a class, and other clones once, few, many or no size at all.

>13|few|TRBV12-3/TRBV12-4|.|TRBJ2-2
CASRQSSGGELFF
TGTGCCAGTAGACAATCCTCCGGCGGGGAGCTGTTTTTT
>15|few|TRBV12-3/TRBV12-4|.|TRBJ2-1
CASSLTRGVGNEQFF
TGTGCCAGCAGTTTAACTAGGGGGGTTGGGAATGAGCAGTTCTTC
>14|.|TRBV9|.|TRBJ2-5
CASSVGTVGETQYF
TGTGCCAGCAGCGTAGGGACAGTAGGAGAGACCCAGTACTTC
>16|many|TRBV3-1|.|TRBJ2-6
CASSQVGGPGANVLTF
TGTGCCAGCAGCCAAGTCGGAGGTCCTGGGGCCAACGTCCTGACTTTC
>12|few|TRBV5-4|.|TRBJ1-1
CASSEGHTEAFF
TGTGCCAGCAGCGAGGGGCACACTGAAGCTTTCTTT
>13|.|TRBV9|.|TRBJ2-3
CASSVGEADTQYF
TGTGCCAGCAGCGTAGGGGAGGCAGATACGCAATATTTT
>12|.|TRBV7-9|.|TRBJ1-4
CASSLVGKTLFF
TGTGCCAGCAGCTTAGTAGGGAAAACACTGTTTTTT
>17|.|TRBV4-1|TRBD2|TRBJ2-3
CASSQGGRGPSTDTQYF
TGCGCCAGCAGCCAAGGCGGGAGGGGACCTAGCACAGATACGCAGTATTTT
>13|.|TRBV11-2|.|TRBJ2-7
CASVKEEIAEQYF
TGTGCCAGCGTCAAAGAGGAGATCGCAGAGCAGTACTTC
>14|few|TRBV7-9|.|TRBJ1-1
CASSLWVGGTEAFF
TGTGCCAGCAGCTTATGGGTTGGGGGCACTGAAGCTTTCTTT
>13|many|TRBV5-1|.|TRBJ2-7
CASREGTSYEQYF
TGCGCCAGCAGAGAGGGGACCTCCTACGAGCAGTACTTC
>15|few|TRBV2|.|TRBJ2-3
CASSESRDRLDTQYF
TGTGCCAGCAGTGAAAGTAGGGACCGTCTAGATACGCAGTATTTT
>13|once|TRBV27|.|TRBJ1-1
CASSSYRNTVAFF
TGTGCCAGCAGTTCTTACAGGAACACTGTAGCTTTCTTT